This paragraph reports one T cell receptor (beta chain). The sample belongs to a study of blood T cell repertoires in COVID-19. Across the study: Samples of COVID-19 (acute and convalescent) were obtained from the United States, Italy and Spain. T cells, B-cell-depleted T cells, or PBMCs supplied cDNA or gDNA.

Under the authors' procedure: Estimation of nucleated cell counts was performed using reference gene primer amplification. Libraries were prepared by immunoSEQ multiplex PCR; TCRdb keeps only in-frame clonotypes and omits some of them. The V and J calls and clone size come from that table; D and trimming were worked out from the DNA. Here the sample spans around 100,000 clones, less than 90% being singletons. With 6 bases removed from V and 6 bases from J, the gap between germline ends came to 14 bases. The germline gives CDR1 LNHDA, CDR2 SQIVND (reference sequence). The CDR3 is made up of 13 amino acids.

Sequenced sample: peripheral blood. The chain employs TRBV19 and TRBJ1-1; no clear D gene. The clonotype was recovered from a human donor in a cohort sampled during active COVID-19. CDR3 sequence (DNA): TGTGCCAGTAGGACTCCCCCAGCACCTGAAGCTTTCTTT. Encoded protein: CASRTPPAPEAFF.